This T cell receptor (beta chain) was documented in a study of shared clonotypes between healthy human individuals. Across the study: Per-donor plates numbered three CD4 naive, three CD4 memory, two CD8 naive and one CD8 memory.

Produced via immunoSEQ multiplex PCR; TCRdb's table is partial and in-frame only. The table shows under 1,100,000 clones, with about 84% occurring only once. As for this clone: Antigen unknown.

Overall study findings and caveats: A handful of donors shared 4.5% to 6.5% of their naive CD4 clonotypes. Investigators expected sequencing depth to affect clonotype sharing among donors.

This CDR3 is 15 amino acids long. V dropped 7 bases and J dropped 4 bases, with 17 bases sitting between them. Germline-derived CDR1 and CDR2 are MNHEY and SMNVEV (reference sequence). Investigators divided CD4+ cells into CD45RA+ naive and CD45RA-negative memory subsets. Sequencing was performed on memory CD4+ T cells from PBMCs. The subset denotes: CD45RA-negative fraction. The origin of this receptor is a man between 18 and 35 years old in good health. Some clones in this sample may be carry-over from other donors' samples. The V and J genes are TRBV27 and TRBJ2-1; TRBD1 or TRBD2 may be the D gene (5 bases each). CDR3 bases: TGTGCCAGCACCCCCTACGCAGGGACGTACAATGAGCAGTTCTTC. As protein: CASTPYAGTYNEQFF.